This passage covers 7 T cell receptor beta chains from one sample sequenced in a study of cytomegalovirus exposure and HLA in healthy donors. Use of 60 Vbeta and 13 Jbeta primers characterized the PCR. Generated by immunoSEQ multiplex PCR, the TCRdb table keeps only in-frame clones and is missing some. Among about 100,000 clones listed, around 73% were seen once. The specimen sequenced was PBMCs. These receptors originate from a woman in her fifties or sixties in good health and CMV-seronegative.

In this sample, this clone turned up a few times. The chain is built from TRBV10-1 and TRBJ2-2; D remains unclear. The CDR3 is made up of 14 amino acids. The V and J ends lost 2 bases and 8 bases respectively, with 12 bases between them. CDR1 is WNHNN, CDR2 SYGVQD, per germline (reference sequence). CDR3 sequence: CASSERPSEGELFF. In nucleotides, the CDR3 is TGCGCCAGCAGTGAGCGTCCGAGCGAGGGGGAGCTGTTTTTT.

The chain joins TRBV15 to TRBJ1-4; D call uncertain. CDR3 length: 14 residues. Trimming removed 1 base from V and 5 bases from J, with 8 bases in between. Germline V CDR1 and CDR2: LNHNV, YYDKDF (reference sequence). CDR3 residues: CATSRGRANEKLFF. The CDR3 region has the DNA TGTGCCACCAGCAGAGGGAGGGCAAATGAAAAACTGTTTTTT.

CDR3 sequence reads: CASSGQTGGVLGTDTQYF. DNA of the CDR3: TGTGCCAGTAGCGGCCAGACAGGGGGAGTTTTAGGCACAGATACGCAGTATTTT. The chain has TRBV19 and TRBJ2-3, with 9 nucleotides matching TRBD1. The CDR3 runs 18 residues. Germline assignment: CDR1 LNHDA and CDR2 SQIVND (reference sequence). Losses at the gene ends were 6 bases for V and 1 base for J; bases not matched to a gene: 14. The full variable domain, rest sourced from reference TRBV19 and TRBJ2-3, is DGGITQSPKYLFRKEGQNVTLSCEQNLNHDAMYWYRQDPGQGLRLIYYSQIVNDFQKGDIAEGYSVSREKKESFPLTVTSAQKNPTAFYLCASSGQTGGVLGTDTQYFGPGTRLTVL.

This clone has just a few counts. J is TRBJ2-1 and V is TRBV13, with unresolved D. With 5 bases removed from V and 8 bases from J, the gap between germline ends came to 13 bases. The CDR3 covers 13 residues. CDR1 and CDR2 (germline): PRHDT, FYEKMQ (reference sequence). The CDR3 nucleotides read TGTGCCAGCAGCAAAAAGACTGGCGATGAGCAGTTCTTC. Protein product: CASSKKTGDEQFF. Variable domain in full (rest from reference TRBV13 and TRBJ2-1): AAGVIQSPRHLIKEKRETATLKCYPIPRHDTVYWYQQGPGQDPQFLISFYEKMQSDKGSIPDRFSAQQFSDYHSELNMSSLELGDSALYFCASSKKTGDEQFFGPGTRLTVL.

The chain joins TRBV27 to TRBJ1-2; D is possibly TRBD1 (5 bases). This CDR3 is 12 amino acids long. Looked up from germline, CDR1 is MNHEY and CDR2 is SMNVEV (reference sequence). The CDR3: CRREGPSYGYTF. The CDR3 DNA sequence: TGTCGGCGGGAGGGGCCCTCCTATGGCTACACCTTC.

The chain uses TRBV10-3 and TRBJ1-5; 9 bases match TRBD1. The germline V gene has CDR1 ENHRY and CDR2 SYGVKD. Losses at the gene ends were 9 bases for V and 4 bases for J; bases not matched to a gene: 4. The CDR3 totals 13 residues. CDR3 loop: CAIRQGGNQPQHF. DNA of the CDR3: TGTGCCATAAGACAGGGGGGAAATCAGCCCCAGCATTTT.

This chain joins TRBV5-1 and TRBJ2-2; 9 positions agree with TRBD1. CDR1 is SGHRS, CDR2 YFSETQ, per germline. V lost 4 bases, J lost 8 bases, and 12 bases stayed unmatched. This CDR3 spans 16 amino acids. CDR3 in amino acids: CASSPAGTGSSGELFF. The CDR3 nucleotides are TGCGCCAGCAGCCCCGCCGGGACAGGGTCTTCGGGGGAGCTGTTTTTT.